This T cell receptor (beta chain) emerged from a study of T cells in tuberculosis. Germline assignment: CDR1 SGHNT and CDR2 YENEEA. The ends lost 1 base at V and 5 bases at J; junction bases unmatched: 6. CDR3 length: 15 amino acids. Repertoires were generated with immunoSEQ multiplex PCR, while TCRdb's copy carries only in-frame clones and drops some. Here the sample spans about 25,000 clones, about 95% being singletons. The rearrangement joins TRBV11-3 to TRBJ2-5; TRBD2 agrees at 8 bases. The receptor comes from a donor between 10 and 29 years old with latent tuberculosis or without tuberculosis infection. The source material was PBMCs. The CDR3 nucleotides are TGTGCCAGCAGCTTAGCGGGGGGGCATGGGGAGACCCAGTACTTC. Residues: CASSLAGGHGETQYF.